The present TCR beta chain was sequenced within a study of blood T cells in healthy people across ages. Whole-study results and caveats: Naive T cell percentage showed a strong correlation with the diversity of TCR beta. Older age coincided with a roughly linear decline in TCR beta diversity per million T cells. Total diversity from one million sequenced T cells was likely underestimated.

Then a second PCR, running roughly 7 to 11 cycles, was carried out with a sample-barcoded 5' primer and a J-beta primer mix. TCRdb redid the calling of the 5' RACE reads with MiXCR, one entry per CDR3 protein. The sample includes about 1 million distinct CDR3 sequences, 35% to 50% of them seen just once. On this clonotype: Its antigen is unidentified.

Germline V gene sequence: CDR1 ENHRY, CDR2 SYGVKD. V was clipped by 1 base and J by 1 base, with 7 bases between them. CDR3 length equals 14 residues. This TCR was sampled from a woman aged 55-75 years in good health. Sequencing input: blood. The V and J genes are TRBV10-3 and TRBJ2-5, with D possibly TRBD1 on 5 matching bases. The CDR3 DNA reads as TGTGCCATCAGTGAGTATAGGGGCCAAGAGACCCAGTACTTC. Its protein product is CAISEYRGQETQYF.